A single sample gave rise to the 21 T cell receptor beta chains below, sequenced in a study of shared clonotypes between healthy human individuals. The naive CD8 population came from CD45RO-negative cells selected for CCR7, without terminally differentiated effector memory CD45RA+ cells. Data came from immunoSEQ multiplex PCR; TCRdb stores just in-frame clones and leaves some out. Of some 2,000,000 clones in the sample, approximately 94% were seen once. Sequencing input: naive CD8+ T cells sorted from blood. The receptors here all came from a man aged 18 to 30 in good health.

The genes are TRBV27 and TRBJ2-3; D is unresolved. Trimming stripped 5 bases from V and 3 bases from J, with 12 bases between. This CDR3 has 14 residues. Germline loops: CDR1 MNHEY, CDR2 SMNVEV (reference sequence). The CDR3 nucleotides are TGTGCCAGCAGTAGAACCGTCGGAACAGATACGCAGTATTTT. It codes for CASSRTVGTDTQYF.

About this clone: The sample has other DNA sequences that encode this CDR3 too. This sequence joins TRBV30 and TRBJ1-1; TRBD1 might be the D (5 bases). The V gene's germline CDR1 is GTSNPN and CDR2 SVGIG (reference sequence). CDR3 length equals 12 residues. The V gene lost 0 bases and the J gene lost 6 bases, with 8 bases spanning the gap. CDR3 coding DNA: TGTGCCTGGAGTGTATCGGGGGCTGAAGCTTTCTTT. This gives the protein CAWSVSGAEAFF.

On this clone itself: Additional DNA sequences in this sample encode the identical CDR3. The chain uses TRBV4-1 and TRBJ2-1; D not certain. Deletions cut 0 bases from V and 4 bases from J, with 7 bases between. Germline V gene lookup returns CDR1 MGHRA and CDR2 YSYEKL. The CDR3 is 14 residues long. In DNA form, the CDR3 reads TGCGCCAGCAGCCAAGAAGGCCAATACAATGAGCAGTTCTTC. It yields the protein CASSQEGQYNEQFF.

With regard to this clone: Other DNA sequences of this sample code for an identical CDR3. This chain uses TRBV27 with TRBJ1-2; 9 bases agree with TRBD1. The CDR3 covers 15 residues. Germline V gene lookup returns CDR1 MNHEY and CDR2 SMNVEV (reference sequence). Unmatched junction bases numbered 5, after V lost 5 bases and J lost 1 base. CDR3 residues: CASSPGQGINYGYTF. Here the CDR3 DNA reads TGTGCCAGCAGTCCGGGACAGGGAATTAACTATGGCTACACCTTC.

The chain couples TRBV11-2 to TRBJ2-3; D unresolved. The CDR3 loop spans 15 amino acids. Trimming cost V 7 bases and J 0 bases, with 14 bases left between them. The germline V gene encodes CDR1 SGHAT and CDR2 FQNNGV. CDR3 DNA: TGTGCCAGCACCCCCCAATGGGTGAGCACAGATACGCAGTATTTT. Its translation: CASTPQWVSTDTQYF.

The CDR3 DNA is TGCGCCAGCAGCTTGTATCTAGATTACTACGAGCAGTACTTC. Translation: CASSLYLDYYEQYF. V and J are TRBV5-1 and TRBJ2-7; D unresolved. The germline CDR1 and CDR2 sequences are SGHRS and YFSETQ. The CDR3 is made up of 14 amino acids. Trimming pared 1 base from V and 3 bases from J, leaving 11 bases between. The whole variable domain, filled in from reference TRBV5-1 and TRBJ2-7, reads KAGVTQTPRYLIKTRGQQVTLSCSPISGHRSVSWYQQTPGQGLQFLFEYFSETQRNKGNFPGRFSGRQFSNSRSEMNVSTLELGDSALYLCASSLYLDYYEQYFGPGTRLTVT.

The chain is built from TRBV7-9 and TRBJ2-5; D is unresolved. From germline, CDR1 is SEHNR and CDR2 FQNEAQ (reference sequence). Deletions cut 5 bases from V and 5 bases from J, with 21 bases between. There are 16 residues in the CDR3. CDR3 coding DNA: TGTGCCAGCAGCCTCTCTGATTCAGCTGATCGGGAGACCCAGTACTTC. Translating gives CASSLSDSADRETQYF.

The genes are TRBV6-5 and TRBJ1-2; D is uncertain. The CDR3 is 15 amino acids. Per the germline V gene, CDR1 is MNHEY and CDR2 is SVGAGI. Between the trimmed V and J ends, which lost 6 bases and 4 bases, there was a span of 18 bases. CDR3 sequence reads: CASSHISERSYGYTF. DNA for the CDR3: TGTGCCAGCAGCCACATCTCGGAAAGATCCTATGGCTACACCTTC.

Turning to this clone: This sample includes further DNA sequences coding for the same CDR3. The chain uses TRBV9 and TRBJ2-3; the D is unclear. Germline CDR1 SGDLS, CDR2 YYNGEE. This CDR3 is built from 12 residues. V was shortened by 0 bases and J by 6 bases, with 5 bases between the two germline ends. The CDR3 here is CASSVGADTQYF. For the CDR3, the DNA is TGTGCCAGCAGCGTAGGAGCGGATACGCAGTATTTT.

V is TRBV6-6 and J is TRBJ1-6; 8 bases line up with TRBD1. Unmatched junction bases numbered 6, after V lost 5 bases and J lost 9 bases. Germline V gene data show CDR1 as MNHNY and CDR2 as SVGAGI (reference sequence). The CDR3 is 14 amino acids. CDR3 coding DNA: TGTGCCAGCAGTCCGACAGGGGCCGGTTCACCCCTCCACTTT. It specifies CASSPTGAGSPLHF.

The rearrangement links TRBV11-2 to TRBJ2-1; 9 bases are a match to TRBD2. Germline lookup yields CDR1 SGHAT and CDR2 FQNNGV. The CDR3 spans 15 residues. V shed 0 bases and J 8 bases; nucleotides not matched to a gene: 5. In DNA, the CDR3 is TGTGCCAGCAGCTTAGATCGCGGGGGGGCATATGAGCAGTTCTTC. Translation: CASSLDRGGAYEQFF.

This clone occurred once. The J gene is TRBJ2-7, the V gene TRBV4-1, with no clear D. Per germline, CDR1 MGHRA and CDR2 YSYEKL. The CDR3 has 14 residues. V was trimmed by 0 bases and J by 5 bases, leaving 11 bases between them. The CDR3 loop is CASSQETPWDEQYF. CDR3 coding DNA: TGCGCCAGCAGCCAAGAGACGCCTTGGGACGAGCAGTACTTC.

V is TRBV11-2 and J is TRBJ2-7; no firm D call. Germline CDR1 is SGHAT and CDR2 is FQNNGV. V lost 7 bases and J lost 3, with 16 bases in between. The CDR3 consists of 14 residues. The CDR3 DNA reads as TGTGCCAGCACCCTCGATCTGGGATTCTACGAGCAGTACTTC. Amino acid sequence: CASTLDLGFYEQYF.

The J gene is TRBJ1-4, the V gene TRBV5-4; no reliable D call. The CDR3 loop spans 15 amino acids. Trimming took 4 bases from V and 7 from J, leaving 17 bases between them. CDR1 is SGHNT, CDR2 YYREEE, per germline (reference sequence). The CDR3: CASSLDTLGGEKLFF. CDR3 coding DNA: TGTGCCAGCAGCCTCGACACACTCGGCGGTGAAAAACTGTTTTTT.

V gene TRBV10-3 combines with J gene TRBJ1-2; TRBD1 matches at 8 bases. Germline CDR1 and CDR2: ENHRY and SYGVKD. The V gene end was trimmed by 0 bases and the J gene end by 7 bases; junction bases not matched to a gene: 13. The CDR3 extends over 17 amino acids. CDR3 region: CAISESSFVPGGSGYTF. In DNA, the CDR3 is TGTGCCATCAGTGAGTCGTCTTTCGTCCCAGGGGGCTCTGGCTACACCTTC.

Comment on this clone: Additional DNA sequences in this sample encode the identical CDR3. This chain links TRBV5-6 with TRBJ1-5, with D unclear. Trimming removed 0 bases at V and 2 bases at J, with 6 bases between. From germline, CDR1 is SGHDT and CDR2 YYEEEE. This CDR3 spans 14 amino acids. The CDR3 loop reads CASSLAGGNQPQHF. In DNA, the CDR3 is TGTGCCAGCAGCTTGGCGGGCGGCAATCAGCCCCAGCATTTT.

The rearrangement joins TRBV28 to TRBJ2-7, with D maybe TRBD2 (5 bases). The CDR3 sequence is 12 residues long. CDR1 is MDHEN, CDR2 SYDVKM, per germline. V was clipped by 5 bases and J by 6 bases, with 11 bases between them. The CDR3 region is CASSLDWVEQYF. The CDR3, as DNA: TGTGCCAGCAGTCTGGACTGGGTCGAGCAGTACTTC.

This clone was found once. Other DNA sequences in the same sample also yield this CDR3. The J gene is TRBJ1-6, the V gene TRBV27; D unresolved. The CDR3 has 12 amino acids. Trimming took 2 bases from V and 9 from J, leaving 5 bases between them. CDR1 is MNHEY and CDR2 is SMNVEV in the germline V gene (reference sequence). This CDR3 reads CASSLGSSPLHF. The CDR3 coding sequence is TGTGCCAGCAGTTTAGGATCTTCACCCCTCCACTTT.

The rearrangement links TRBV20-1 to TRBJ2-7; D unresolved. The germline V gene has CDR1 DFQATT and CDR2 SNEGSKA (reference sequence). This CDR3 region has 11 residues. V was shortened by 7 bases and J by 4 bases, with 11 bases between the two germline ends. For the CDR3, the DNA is TGCAGTGTTGGGAACCTTTACGAGCAGTACTTC. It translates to CSVGNLYEQYF.

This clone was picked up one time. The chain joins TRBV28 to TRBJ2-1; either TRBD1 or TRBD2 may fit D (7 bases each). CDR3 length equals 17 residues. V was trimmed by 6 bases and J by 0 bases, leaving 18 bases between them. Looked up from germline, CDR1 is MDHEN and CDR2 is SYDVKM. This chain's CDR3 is CASSLHWEGASYNEQFF. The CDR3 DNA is TGTGCCAGCAGCCTTCACTGGGAGGGGGCCTCCTACAATGAGCAGTTCTTC.

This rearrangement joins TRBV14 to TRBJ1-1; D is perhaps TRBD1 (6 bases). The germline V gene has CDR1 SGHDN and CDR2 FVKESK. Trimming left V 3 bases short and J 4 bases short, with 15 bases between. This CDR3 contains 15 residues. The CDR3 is CASSQQTGYGTEAFF. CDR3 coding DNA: TGTGCCAGCAGCCAGCAAACAGGGTATGGCACTGAAGCTTTCTTT.